These 4 T cell receptor beta chains were sequenced from one sample in a study of shared clonotypes between healthy human individuals. Sequencing was performed with immunoSEQ multiplex PCR; in TCRdb, only in-frame clones are kept and a portion is missing. The sample lists around 2.1 million clones; 90% to 97% were seen once. The material sequenced was naive CD4+ T cells sorted from blood. The sample's subset: CD45RA+ positively selected. These receptors all come from a man between 18 and 29 years old in good health.

The rearrangement uses TRBV25-1 and TRBJ1-6; 7 bases are shared with TRBD1. The J segment lost 9 bases and the V segment lost 1 base, leaving 12 bases of the junction unmatched. The CDR3 contains 17 residues. Germline V gives CDR1 MGHDK, CDR2 SYGVNS. The CDR3 here is CASSEWFPTGRPSPLHF. DNA for the CDR3: TGTGCCAGCAGTGAATGGTTCCCGACAGGGAGGCCTTCACCCCTCCACTTT.

The rearrangement uses TRBV2 and TRBJ1-5; no clear D gene. Germline-derived CDR1 and CDR2 are SNHLY and FYNNEI. CDR3 length: 13 amino acids. V lost 1 base to trimming and J lost 12 bases, with 13 bases between them. The CDR3 DNA is TGTGCCAGCAGTGAAGAAGCTGGGTGGCTCCAGCATTTT. Its translation: CASSEEAGWLQHF.

With regard to this clone: Compared with germline, one end of the junction differs, possibly owing to a read error. This chain uses TRBV2 with TRBJ1-3; D not certain. There are 16 residues in the CDR3. Germline-derived CDR1 and CDR2 are SNHLY and FYNNEI. CDR3 DNA: TGTGCCAGCAGGGAAGGCGGGGTTATAGGGTCGAACACCATATATTTT. Its protein product is CASREGGVIGSNTIYF.

Here the CDR3 reads CASSTSLGPYNEQFF. In DNA form, the CDR3 reads TGTGCCAGCAGCACCTCCTTGGGTCCCTACAATGAGCAGTTCTTC. The V gene is TRBV2, the J gene TRBJ2-1; D is undetermined. Trimming cost V 6 bases and J 2 bases, with 14 bases left between them. This CDR3 region has 15 residues. CDR1 and CDR2 from the germline V gene are SNHLY and FYNNEI.